This TCR beta chain is drawn from a study of cytomegalovirus exposure and HLA in healthy donors. The overall study: Inside one of the first data releases sat about 85 million unique TCRs taken from HLA-typed donors. Within the Caucasian-associated ancestry cluster were around four fifths of the 398 genotyped donors.

Study-wide points: In a later analysis, donors in an Asian-associated ancestry cluster reportedly had fewer N-insertions in productive TCRs than the cohort mean. Later analysis demonstrated an association between a missense DCLRE1C variant and TCR beta V- and J-gene trimming.

Germline lookup yields CDR1 KGHSH and CDR2 LQKENI. This CDR3 has 16 residues. V was clipped by 3 bases and J by 2 bases; unmatched bases: 4. PCR used 60 Vbeta primers and 13 Jbeta primers. Sequenced by immunoSEQ multiplex PCR; TCRdb stores in-frame clones only, minus some. The table records approximately 160,000 clones, roughly 80% of them present only once. Concerning this clone itself: Its antigen is still unknown.

The material sequenced was PBMCs. V usage is TRBV18 and J usage is TRBJ1-5; TRBD1 agrees at 10 bases. The sequence was obtained from a man aged 18 to 30 in good health and CMV-seronegative. CDR3 amino acids: CASSPSTGGGNQPQHF. CDR3 nucleotides: TGTGCCAGCTCACCTTCGACAGGGGGCGGCAATCAGCCCCAGCATTTT.